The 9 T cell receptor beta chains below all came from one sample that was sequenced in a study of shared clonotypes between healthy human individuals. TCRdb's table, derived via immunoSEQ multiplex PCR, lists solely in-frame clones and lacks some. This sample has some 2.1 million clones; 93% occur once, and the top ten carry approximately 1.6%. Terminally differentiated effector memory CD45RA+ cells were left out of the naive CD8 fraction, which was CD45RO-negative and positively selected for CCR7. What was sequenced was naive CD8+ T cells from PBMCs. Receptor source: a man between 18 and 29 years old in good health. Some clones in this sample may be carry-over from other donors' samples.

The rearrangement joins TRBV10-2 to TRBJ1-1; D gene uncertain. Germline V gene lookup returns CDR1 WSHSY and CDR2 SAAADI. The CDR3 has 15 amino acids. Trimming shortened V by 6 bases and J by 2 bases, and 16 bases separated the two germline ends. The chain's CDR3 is CASSPGPGPNTEAFF. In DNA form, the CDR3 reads TGCGCCAGCAGCCCCGGGCCAGGCCCCAACACTGAAGCTTTCTTT.

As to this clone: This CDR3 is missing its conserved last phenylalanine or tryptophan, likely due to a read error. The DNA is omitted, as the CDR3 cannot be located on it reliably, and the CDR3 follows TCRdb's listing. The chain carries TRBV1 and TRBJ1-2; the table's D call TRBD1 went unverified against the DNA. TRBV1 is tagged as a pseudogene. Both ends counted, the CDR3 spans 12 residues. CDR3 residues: CTSSQSSFWGQA.

As DNA, the CDR3 is TGTGCCAGCAGCCCCCGGGTAGCGGGAGGGCCATGGAACACCGGGGAGCTGTTTTTT. Translated: CASSPRVAGGPWNTGELFF. The J gene is TRBJ2-2, the V gene TRBV27; 11 bases are shared with TRBD2. This CDR3 is built from 19 residues. The V gene end was trimmed by 6 bases and the J gene end by 1 base; junction bases not matched to a gene: 13. The germline gives CDR1 MNHEY, CDR2 SMNVEV (reference sequence).

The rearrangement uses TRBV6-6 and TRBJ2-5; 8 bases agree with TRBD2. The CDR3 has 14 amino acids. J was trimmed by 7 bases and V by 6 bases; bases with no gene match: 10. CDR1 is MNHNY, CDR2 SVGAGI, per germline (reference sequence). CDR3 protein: CASSPGTRMGTQYF. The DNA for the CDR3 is TGTGCCAGCAGCCCCGGGACTAGGATGGGGACCCAGTACTTC.

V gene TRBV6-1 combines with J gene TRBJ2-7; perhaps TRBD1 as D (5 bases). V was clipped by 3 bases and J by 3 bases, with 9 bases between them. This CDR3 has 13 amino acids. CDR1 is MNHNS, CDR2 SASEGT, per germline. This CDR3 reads CASSDRANYEQYF. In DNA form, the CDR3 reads TGTGCCAGCAGTGACAGGGCGAACTACGAGCAGTACTTC.

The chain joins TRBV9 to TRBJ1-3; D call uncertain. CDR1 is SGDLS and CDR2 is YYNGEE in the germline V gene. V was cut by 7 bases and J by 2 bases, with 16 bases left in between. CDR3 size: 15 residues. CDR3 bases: TGTGCCAGCTCCCTCGAGGGAGGGACTGGAAACACCATATATTTT. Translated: CASSLEGGTGNTIYF.

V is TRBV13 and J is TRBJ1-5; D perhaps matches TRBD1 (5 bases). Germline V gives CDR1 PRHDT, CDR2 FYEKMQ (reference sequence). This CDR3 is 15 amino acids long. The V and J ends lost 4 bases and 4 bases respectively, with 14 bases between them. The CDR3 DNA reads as TGTGCCAGCAGCTCGGGACGGAACCCAAATCAGCCCCAGCATTTT. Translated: CASSSGRNPNQPQHF. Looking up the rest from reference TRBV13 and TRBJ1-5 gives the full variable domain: AAGVIQSPRHLIKEKRETATLKCYPIPRHDTVYWYQQGPGQDPQFLISFYEKMQSDKGSIPDRFSAQQFSDYHSELNMSSLELGDSALYFCASSSGRNPNQPQHFGDGTRLSIL.

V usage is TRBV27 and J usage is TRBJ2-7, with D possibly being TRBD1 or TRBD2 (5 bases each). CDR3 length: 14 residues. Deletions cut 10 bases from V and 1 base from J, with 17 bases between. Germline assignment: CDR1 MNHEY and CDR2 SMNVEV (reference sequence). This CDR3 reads CATRIGDPSYEQYF. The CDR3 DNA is TGTGCCACCAGAATCGGGGACCCTTCCTACGAGCAGTACTTC.

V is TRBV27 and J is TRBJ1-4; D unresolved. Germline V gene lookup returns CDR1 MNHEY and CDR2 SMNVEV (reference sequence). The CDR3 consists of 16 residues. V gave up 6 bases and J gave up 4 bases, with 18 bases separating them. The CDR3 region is CASSPSSWPGNEKLFF. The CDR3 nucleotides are TGTGCCAGCAGCCCTTCCTCGTGGCCGGGTAATGAAAAACTGTTTTTT.